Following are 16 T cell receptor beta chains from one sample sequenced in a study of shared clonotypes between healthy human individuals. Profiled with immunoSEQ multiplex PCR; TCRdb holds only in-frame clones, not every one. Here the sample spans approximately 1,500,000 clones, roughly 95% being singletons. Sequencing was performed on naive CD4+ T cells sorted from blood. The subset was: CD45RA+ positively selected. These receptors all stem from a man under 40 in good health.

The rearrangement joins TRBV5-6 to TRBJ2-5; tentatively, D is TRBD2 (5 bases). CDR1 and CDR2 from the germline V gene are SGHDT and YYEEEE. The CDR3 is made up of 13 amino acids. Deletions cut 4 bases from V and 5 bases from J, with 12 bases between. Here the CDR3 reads CASSPLGGETQYF. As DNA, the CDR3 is TGTGCCAGCAGCCCCCTAGGCGGGGAGACCCAGTACTTC.

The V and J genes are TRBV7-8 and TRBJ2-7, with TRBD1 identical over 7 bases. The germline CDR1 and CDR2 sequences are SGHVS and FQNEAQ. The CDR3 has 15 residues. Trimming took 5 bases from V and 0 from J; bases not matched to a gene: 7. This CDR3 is CASSGDRAISYEQYF. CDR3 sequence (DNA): TGTGCCAGCAGCGGAGACAGGGCAATCTCCTACGAGCAGTACTTC.

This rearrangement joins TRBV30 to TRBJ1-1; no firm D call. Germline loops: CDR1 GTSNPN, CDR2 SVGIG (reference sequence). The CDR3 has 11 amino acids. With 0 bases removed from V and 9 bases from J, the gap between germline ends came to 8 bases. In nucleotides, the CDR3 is TGTGCCTGGAGTGTAGACGGTAAAGCTTTCTTT. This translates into CAWSVDGKAFF.

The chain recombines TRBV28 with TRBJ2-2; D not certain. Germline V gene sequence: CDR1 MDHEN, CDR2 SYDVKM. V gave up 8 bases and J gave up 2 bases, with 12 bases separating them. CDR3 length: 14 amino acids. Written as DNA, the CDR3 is TGTGCCAGCTCCAGCCGGCCCAACACCGGGGAGCTGTTTTTT. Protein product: CASSSRPNTGELFF.

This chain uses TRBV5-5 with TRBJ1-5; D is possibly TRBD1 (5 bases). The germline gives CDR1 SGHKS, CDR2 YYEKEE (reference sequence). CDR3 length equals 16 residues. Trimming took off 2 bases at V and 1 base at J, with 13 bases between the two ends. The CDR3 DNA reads TGTGCCAGCAGCTTTACTTCGGGGGGAAGCAATCAGCCCCAGCATTTT. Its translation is CASSFTSGGSNQPQHF.

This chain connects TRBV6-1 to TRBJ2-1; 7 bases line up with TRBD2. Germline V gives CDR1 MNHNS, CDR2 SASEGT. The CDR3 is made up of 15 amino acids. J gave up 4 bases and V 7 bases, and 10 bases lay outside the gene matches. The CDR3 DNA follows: TGTGCCAGCACAACGGCTAGCGGATATTACAATGAGCAGTTCTTC. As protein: CASTTASGYYNEQFF.

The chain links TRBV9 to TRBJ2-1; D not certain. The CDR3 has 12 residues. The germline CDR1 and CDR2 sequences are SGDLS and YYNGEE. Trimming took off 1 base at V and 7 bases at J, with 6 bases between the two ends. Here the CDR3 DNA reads TGTGCCAGCAGCGTACAAGCGAATGAGCAGTTCTTC. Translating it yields CASSVQANEQFF. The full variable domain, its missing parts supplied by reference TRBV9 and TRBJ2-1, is DSGVTQTPKHLITATGQRVTLRCSPRSGDLSVYWYQQSLDQGLQFLIQYYNGEERAKGNILERFSAQQFPDLHSELNLSSLELGDSALYFCASSVQANEQFFGPGTRLTVL.

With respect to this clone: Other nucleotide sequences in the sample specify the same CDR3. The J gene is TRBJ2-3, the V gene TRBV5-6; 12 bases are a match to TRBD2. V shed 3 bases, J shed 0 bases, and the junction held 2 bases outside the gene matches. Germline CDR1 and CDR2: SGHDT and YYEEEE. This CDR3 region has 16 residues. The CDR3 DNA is TGTGCCAGCAGCTACGGACTAGCGGGGAGCACAGATACGCAGTATTTT. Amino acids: CASSYGLAGSTDTQYF.

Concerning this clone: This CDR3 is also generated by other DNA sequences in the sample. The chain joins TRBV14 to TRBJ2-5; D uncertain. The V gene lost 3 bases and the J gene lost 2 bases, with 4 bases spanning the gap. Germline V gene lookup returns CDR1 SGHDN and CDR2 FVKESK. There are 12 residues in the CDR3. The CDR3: CASSQSQETQYF. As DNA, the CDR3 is TGTGCCAGCAGCCAGTCACAAGAGACCCAGTACTTC.

The CDR3 sequence is CASSVEAGGEQFF. DNA for the CDR3: TGTGCCAGCAGCGTAGAGGCGGGGGGTGAGCAGTTCTTC. This rearrangement joins TRBV9 to TRBJ2-1, with 8 bases identical to TRBD2. CDR3 length: 13 amino acids. Per the germline V gene, CDR1 is SGDLS and CDR2 is YYNGEE. Trimming cost V 0 bases and J 9 bases; bases outside gene matches: 2.

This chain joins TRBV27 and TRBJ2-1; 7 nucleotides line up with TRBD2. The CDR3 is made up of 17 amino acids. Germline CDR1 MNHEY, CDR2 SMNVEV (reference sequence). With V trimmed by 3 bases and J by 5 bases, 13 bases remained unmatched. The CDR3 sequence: CASSFAPGAGANNEQFF. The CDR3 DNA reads TGTGCCAGCAGTTTTGCCCCTGGGGCGGGAGCTAACAATGAGCAGTTCTTC.

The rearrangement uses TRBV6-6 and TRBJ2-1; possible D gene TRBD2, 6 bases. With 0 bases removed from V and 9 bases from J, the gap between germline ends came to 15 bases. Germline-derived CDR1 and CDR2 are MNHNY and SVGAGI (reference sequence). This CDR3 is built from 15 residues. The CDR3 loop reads CASSYSGWRAGEQFF. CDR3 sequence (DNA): TGTGCCAGCAGTTACTCGGGCTGGAGGGCAGGTGAGCAGTTCTTC.

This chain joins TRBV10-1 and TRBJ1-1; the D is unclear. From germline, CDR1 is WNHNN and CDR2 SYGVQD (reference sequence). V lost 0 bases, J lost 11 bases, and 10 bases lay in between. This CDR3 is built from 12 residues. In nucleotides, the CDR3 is TGCGCCAGCAGTGAGTCGAGCATGGCGGCTTTCTTT. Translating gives CASSESSMAAFF.

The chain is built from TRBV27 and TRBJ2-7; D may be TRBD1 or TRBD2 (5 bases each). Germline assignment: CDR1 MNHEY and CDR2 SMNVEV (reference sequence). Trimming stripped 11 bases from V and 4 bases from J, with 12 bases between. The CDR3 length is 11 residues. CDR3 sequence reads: CAPGRLYEQYF. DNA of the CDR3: TGTGCCCCGGGACGCTTATACGAGCAGTACTTC.

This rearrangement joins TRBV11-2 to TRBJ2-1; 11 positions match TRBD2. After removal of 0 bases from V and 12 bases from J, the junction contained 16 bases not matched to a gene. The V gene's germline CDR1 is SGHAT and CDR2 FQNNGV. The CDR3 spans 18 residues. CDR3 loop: CASSLDSRLAGRLSGQFF. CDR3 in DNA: TGTGCCAGCAGCTTAGACTCTCGACTAGCGGGACGTTTATCAGGGCAGTTCTTC.

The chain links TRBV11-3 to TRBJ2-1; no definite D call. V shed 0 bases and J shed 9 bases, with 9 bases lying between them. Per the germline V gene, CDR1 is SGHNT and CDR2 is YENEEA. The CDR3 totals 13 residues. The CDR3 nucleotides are TGTGCCAGCAGCTTAGATATAGTGGGTGAGCAGTTCTTC. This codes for CASSLDIVGEQFF.